This TCR beta chain was identified during a study of Ad26.COV2.S vaccination and SARS-CoV-2 variants. Here immunoSEQ multiplex PCR was the method, and the copy in TCRdb shows in-frame clones only, minus some. Counted here are over 130,000 clones, 80% to 90% occurring once; the ten biggest clones make up less than 6%. Between the trimmed V and J ends, which lost 2 bases and 1 base, there was a span of 14 bases. There are 16 residues in the CDR3. Germline CDR1 MNHNS, CDR2 SASEGT. The J gene is TRBJ1-1, the V gene TRBV6-1; D remains ambiguous. The sequencing used peripheral blood, collected after recovery from COVID-19. The clonotype originates from a human donor who had recovered from COVID-19. This chain's CDR3 is CASSEYAQQRNTEAFF. The CDR3 DNA sequence: TGTGCCAGCAGTGAATACGCCCAACAGAGGAACACTGAAGCTTTCTTT.